One and the same sample provided the 28 T cell receptor beta chains below, sequenced in a study of neurological immune-mediated disorders. One entry per CDR3 protein results from TCRdb running MiXCR on the 5' RACE reads. The table includes about 80,000 distinct CDR3 sequences, around 6% detected once. Time point noted: longitudinal time-point 2. Source material: PBMCs. Receptors were obtained from a woman in her sixties or seventies with multiple sclerosis.

This clonotype was seen ten or more times. The chain has TRBV5-1 and TRBJ1-1, with D possibly being TRBD1 (6 bases). Trimming left V 3 bases short and J 5 bases short, with 20 bases between. Germline V gives CDR1 SGHRS, CDR2 YFSETQ. The CDR3 totals 16 residues. The CDR3: CASSSTLTGRGTEAFF. CDR3 nucleotides: TGCGCCAGCAGCTCGACATTGACAGGTCGAGGAACTGAAGCTTTCTTT. The whole variable domain, filled in from reference TRBV5-1 and TRBJ1-1, reads KAGVTQTPRYLIKTRGQQVTLSCSPISGHRSVSWYQQTPGQGLQFLFEYFSETQRNKGNFPGRFSGRQFSNSRSEMNVSTLELGDSALYLCASSSTLTGRGTEAFFGQGTRLTVV.

This clonotype appeared many times. The chain uses TRBV20-1 and TRBJ1-4; possible D gene TRBD1, 6 bases. The V gene's germline CDR1 is DFQATT and CDR2 SNEGSKA (reference sequence). V was cut by 4 bases and J by 1 base, with 16 bases left in between. This CDR3 comprises 16 residues. The CDR3 DNA is TGCAGTGCTAACGGGGGCGCGGTTGTAACTAATGAAAAACTGTTTTTT. Protein: CSANGGAVVTNEKLFF.

This clonotype was picked up a small number of times. The chain combines TRBV19 with TRBJ1-1, with 7 bases aligning to TRBD1. There are 19 residues in the CDR3. Unmatched junction bases numbered 13, after V lost 0 bases and J lost 0 bases. CDR1 LNHDA and CDR2 SQIVND come from the germline V gene (reference sequence). Here the CDR3 DNA reads TGTGCCAGTAGTATAGATCTGGCAGGGGGTGGGTTCATGAACACTGAAGCTTTCTTT. Its protein product is CASSIDLAGGGFMNTEAFF.

This clonotype was seen at least ten times. The chain recombines TRBV18 with TRBJ1-3; TRBD1 matches at 8 bases. Trimming took 4 bases from V and 0 from J; bases not matched to a gene: 5. CDR3 size: 16 residues. Germline values: CDR1 KGHSH, CDR2 LQKENI. In DNA form, the CDR3 reads TGTGCCAGCTCACTTGGACAGGGTAACTCTGGAAACACCATATATTTT. Translation: CASSLGQGNSGNTIYF.

This clonotype was seen many times. The chain carries TRBV10-3 and TRBJ1-5; 8 positions match TRBD1. The length of the CDR3 is 15 residues. The ends lost 3 bases at V and 2 bases at J; junction bases unmatched: 3. Germline V lookup: CDR1 ENHRY, CDR2 SYGVKD. As DNA, the CDR3 is TGTGCCATCAGTGAAGGACAGGGTGGCAATCAGCCCCAGCATTTT. This translates into CAISEGQGGNQPQHF.

The sample holds many counts of this clonotype. The chain has TRBV5-1 and TRBJ1-1; perhaps TRBD1 as D (5 bases). The CDR3 is 15 amino acids. Trimming left V 0 bases short and J 4 bases short, with 13 bases between. CDR1 and CDR2 (germline): SGHRS, YFSETQ. Here the CDR3 reads CASSLEAGVFTEAFF. CDR3 DNA sequence: TGCGCCAGCAGCTTGGAGGCGGGGGTGTTCACTGAAGCTTTCTTT.

Ten or more counts support this clonotype. The J gene is TRBJ1-2, the V gene TRBV10-1; D not resolved. Germline V lookup: CDR1 WNHNN, CDR2 SYGVQD (reference sequence). V lost 4 bases and J 7 bases, leaving 10 bases between the germline ends. The CDR3 spans 12 residues. The CDR3 DNA reads as TGCGCCAGCAGTGCGACCCGCGGTGGCTACACCTTC. Encoded protein: CASSATRGGYTF.

This clonotype was counted many times. The chain joins TRBV6-1 to TRBJ2-1, with D possibly TRBD1 on 6 matching bases. With 8 bases removed from V and 7 bases from J, the gap between germline ends came to 12 bases. The CDR3 extends over 12 amino acids. Germline lookup yields CDR1 MNHNS and CDR2 SASEGT. The CDR3 sequence: CASLSGVNEQFF. The CDR3 nucleotides are TGTGCCAGCCTTTCAGGGGTGAATGAGCAGTTCTTC.

This clonotype is medium-sized by share. This chain links TRBV29-1 with TRBJ1-1; TRBD1 agrees at 7 bases. CDR3 length: 12 amino acids. V shed 7 bases and J 1 base; nucleotides not matched to a gene: 3. Germline-derived CDR1 and CDR2 are SQVTM and ANQGSEA. CDR3 DNA sequence: TGCAGCGCGAACAGGGGGAACACTGAAGCTTTCTTT. Encoded protein: CSANRGNTEAFF.

CDR3 nucleotide sequence: TGCGCCAGCAGTCAGGAGGGGACCGGCGGTTCACCCCTCCACTTT. It yields the protein CASSQEGTGGSPLHF. The chain uses TRBV23-1 and TRBJ1-6; a possible D gene is TRBD1 (5 bases). TRBV23-1 is annotated as an ORF whose role is uncertain. The V end lost 3 bases, the J end lost 9 bases, and 15 bases lay between the germline ends. The CDR3 spans 15 residues.

This clonotype appeared many times. The rearrangement links TRBV5-6 to TRBJ2-7; D ambiguous. Trimming cost V 0 bases and J 0 bases, with 7 bases left between them. The CDR3 consists of 14 residues. Germline CDR1 is SGHDT and CDR2 is YYEEEE. In DNA form, the CDR3 reads TGTGCCAGCAGCTTGGCCGGATCCTCCTACGAGCAGTACTTC. Protein sequence: CASSLAGSSYEQYF.

This clonotype has at least ten counts. The V call is TRBV12-3 or TRBV12-4, the J call TRBJ1-3; D gene uncertain. The CDR3 runs 12 residues. The V and J ends lost 2 bases and 8 bases respectively, with 7 bases between them. The CDR3 nucleotides are TGTGCCAGCAGTTTAATCGGCGACACCATATATTTT. Encoded protein: CASSLIGDTIYF.

There are many counts of this clonotype. V and J are TRBV7-9 and TRBJ2-7, with a possible D match to TRBD2 (6 bases). Germline V lookup: CDR1 SEHNR, CDR2 FQNEAQ (reference sequence). V lost 5 bases and J lost 3, with 11 bases in between. The CDR3 totals 13 residues. The CDR3 coding sequence is TGTGCCAGCAGCGGCGGGACCTACTACGAGCAGTACTTC. It is translated as CASSGGTYYEQYF. Using reference TRBV7-9 and TRBJ2-7 for the parts outside the CDR3, the full variable domain is DTGVSQNPRHKITKRGQNVTFRCDPISEHNRLYWYRQTLGQGPEFLTYFQNEAQLEKSRLLSDRFSAERPKGSFSTLEIQRTEQGDSAMYLCASSGGTYYEQYFGPGTRLTVT.

This clonotype has ten or more counts. The chain carries TRBV6-6 and TRBJ1-2; D gene uncertain. CDR3 length: 15 amino acids. Germline V gene lookup returns CDR1 MNHNY and CDR2 SVGAGI (reference sequence). The V gene lost 4 bases and the J gene lost 2 bases, with 14 bases spanning the gap. The chain's CDR3 is CASSSTGMANYGYTF. The CDR3 nucleotides read TGTGCCAGCAGTTCGACGGGGATGGCAAACTATGGCTACACCTTC.

This clonotype was counted at least ten times. V and J are TRBV2 and TRBJ1-2; TRBD1 aligns across 9 bases. The CDR3 is 13 residues long. The V gene end was trimmed by 7 bases and the J gene end by 7 bases; junction bases not matched to a gene: 7. Germline V gives CDR1 SNHLY, CDR2 FYNNEI. CDR3 nucleotide sequence: TGTGCCAGCAACCCACAGGGGGCGCGTGGCTACACCTTC. As protein: CASNPQGARGYTF.

This clonotype occurred many times. V and J are TRBV6-5 and TRBJ2-3, with TRBD2 matching over 15 bases. The V gene end was trimmed by 7 bases and the J gene end by 7 bases; junction bases not matched to a gene: 9. This CDR3 has 16 residues. The germline V gene has CDR1 MNHEY and CDR2 SVGAGI. CDR3 sequence: CASTLGTSGGSNTQYF. Written as DNA, the CDR3 is TGTGCCAGCACTCTCGGGACTAGCGGGGGGTCTAATACGCAGTATTTT.

Many counts were recorded for this clonotype. V and J are TRBV27 and TRBJ2-7, with 8 bases matching TRBD1. Germline V gives CDR1 MNHEY, CDR2 SMNVEV (reference sequence). The length of the CDR3 is 13 residues. V trimming: 5 bases; J trimming: 3 bases; junction bases outside the gene matches: 3. DNA for the CDR3: TGTGCCAGCAGTGTCAGGGGGCACTACGAGCAGTACTTC. This gives the protein CASSVRGHYEQYF.

The rearrangement links TRBV5-1 to TRBJ2-3; TRBD2 agrees at 10 bases. Germline CDR1 is SGHRS and CDR2 is YFSETQ. This CDR3 region has 14 residues. The trim removed 7 bases at V and 1 base at J, leaving 3 bases unmatched. The CDR3 region has the DNA TGCGCCAGCGAGCTAGCGGGGGGCACAGATACGCAGTATTTT. It codes for CASELAGGTDTQYF.

The table lists this clonotype with many counts. The chain couples TRBV29-1 to TRBJ2-2, with TRBD1 matching over 8 bases. Trimming removed 0 bases from V and 5 bases from J; junction bases left unmatched: 11. This CDR3 is built from 17 residues. Germline loops: CDR1 SQVTM, CDR2 ANQGSEA. This chain's CDR3 is CSVEDQVTGERTGELFF. The CDR3 bases are TGCAGCGTTGAAGATCAAGTGACAGGGGAAAGAACCGGGGAGCTGTTTTTT.

This clonotype appeared many times. This chain joins TRBV7-9 and TRBJ1-3, with a tentative D call TRBD1 (5 bases). Trimming stripped 6 bases from V and 10 bases from J, with 13 bases between. The CDR3 consists of 12 residues. Germline V gene lookup returns CDR1 SEHNR and CDR2 FQNEAQ (reference sequence). This CDR3 is CASRGAAGTIYF. The CDR3 region has the DNA TGTGCCAGCAGAGGGGCAGCCGGGACCATATATTTT.

At least ten counts were recorded for this clonotype. The V gene is TRBV20-1, the J gene TRBJ2-5, with 9 bases identical to TRBD1. The J segment lost 5 bases and the V segment lost 6 bases, leaving 13 bases of the junction unmatched. Germline V gene data show CDR1 as DFQATT and CDR2 as SNEGSKA (reference sequence). The CDR3 extends over 15 amino acids. CDR3 region: CSAIPGTGSVETQYF. The CDR3, as DNA: TGCAGTGCAATACCCGGGACAGGGAGTGTGGAGACCCAGTACTTC.

Notes on this clonotype: A much bigger clone sits one base away, suggesting this may be a read error. V gene TRBV3-1 combines with J gene TRBJ2-7; D not certain. Per the germline V gene, CDR1 is LGHDT and CDR2 is YNNKEL (reference sequence). The CDR3 consists of 14 residues. The CDR3 sequence is CVSSQEIKFYEQYF. The CDR3 nucleotides are TGTGTCAGCAGCCAAGAAATCAAGTTTTACGAGCAGTACTTC.

This clonotype came up a few times. The junction differs from germline at one of its ends, possibly a read error. This chain joins TRBV6-1 and TRBJ2-3, with 7 bases identical to TRBD1. Looked up from germline, CDR1 is MNHNS and CDR2 is SASEGT. The CDR3 consists of 17 residues. CDR3 sequence: CASTPGATARGPDTQYF. The CDR3 bases are TGTGCTAGCACTCCTGGGGCTACAGCAAGGGGGCCAGATACGCAGTATTTT.

This clonotype was seen ten or more times. The rearrangement joins TRBV27 to TRBJ1-2; 8 nucleotides match TRBD1. CDR1 is MNHEY and CDR2 is SMNVEV in the germline V gene (reference sequence). The CDR3 length is 14 residues. J gave up 3 bases and V 6 bases, and 6 bases lay outside the gene matches. CDR3 in DNA: TGTGCCAGCAGCAGACAGGGGTATCACTATGGCTACACCTTC. Encoded protein: CASSRQGYHYGYTF.

Ten or more counts support this clonotype. This sequence joins TRBV20-1 and TRBJ1-5; TRBD1 is a possible D gene (6 bases). The V gene's germline CDR1 is DFQATT and CDR2 SNEGSKA (reference sequence). The length of the CDR3 is 12 residues. V lost 0 bases and J lost 15, with 15 bases in between. CDR3: CSAREQQGSRHF. The DNA of the CDR3 is TGCAGTGCTAGAGAACAACAGGGAAGTCGGCATTTT.

This clonotype was seen at least ten times. This chain links TRBV18 with TRBJ2-2; D not resolved. Germline CDR1 and CDR2: KGHSH and LQKENI. The length of the CDR3 is 14 residues. V gave up 3 bases and J gave up 4 bases, with 9 bases separating them. For the CDR3, the DNA is TGTGCCAGCTCACCTAGGACGTCCACCGGGGAGCTGTTTTTT. This gives the protein CASSPRTSTGELFF.

In its sample, this clonotype was seen many times. The CDR3: CSARDQYEQYF. The CDR3 region has the DNA TGCAGTGCTAGAGACCAGTACGAGCAGTACTTC. This chain uses TRBV20-1 with TRBJ2-7; D call uncertain. The CDR3 loop spans 11 amino acids. Deletions cut 0 bases from V and 4 bases from J, with 4 bases between. Germline lookup yields CDR1 DFQATT and CDR2 SNEGSKA (reference sequence).

This clonotype came up a few times. V gene TRBV2 combines with J gene TRBJ1-6; D is unresolved. Germline V CDR1 and CDR2: SNHLY, FYNNEI. CDR3 length: 15 amino acids. The V and J ends lost 2 bases and 7 bases respectively, with 12 bases between them. In DNA, the CDR3 is TGTGCCAGCAGTGAACGGGCAGCTCTAAATTCACCCCTCCACTTT. Amino acids: CASSERAALNSPLHF.